Detailed here is one TCR beta chain. Before being deemed recovered, Cohort 3 donors had two negative PCRs, clearance, or symptom resolution. The record originates from a study of blood T cell repertoires in COVID-19. Study summary: COVID-19 samples collected from the United States, Italy and Spain covered acute and convalescent phases. T cells, B-cell-depleted T cells, or PBMCs supplied cDNA or gDNA.

Germline CDR1 reads KGHSH; CDR2 reads LQKENI. This CDR3 is 14 amino acids long. V was cut by 3 bases and J by 3 bases, with 11 bases left in between. Original analysis: Using reference gene primer amplification, nucleated cell counts were estimated. Profiling relied on immunoSEQ multiplex PCR, and the TCRdb table lists in-frame clones only, not all of them. Clone size and V and J calls were adopted from that table, with D and trimming inferred from the DNA. The table has about 310,000 clones, 70% to 90% seen once. V and J are TRBV18 and TRBJ1-1; D perhaps matches TRBD1 (6 bases). What was sequenced was PBMCs or T cells enriched from blood (not recorded which). The receptor was isolated from a woman aged 40-49 years who had recovered from COVID-19. CDR3 protein: CASSPGARDTEAFF. CDR3 coding DNA: TGTGCCAGCTCACCGGGGGCCCGGGACACTGAAGCTTTCTTT.